This T cell receptor (beta chain) is from a study of OX40 agonist ivuxolimab in advanced cancers. About the study as a whole: Ivuxolimab was an agonistic, fully human IgG2 monoclonal antibody directed against OX40 (CD134), a costimulatory receptor. The paper describes the monotherapy dose-escalation part (N ≈ 52 patients) of the phase I trial of ivuxolimab. Of the roughly 50 dose-escalation patients, hepatocellular carcinoma was present in around 20, melanoma in approximately 15, renal cell carcinoma in 9 and head and neck cancer in 9. Partial responses were achieved by three dose-escalation patients, of whom one had hepatocellular carcinoma and two had cutaneous melanoma. Prior anti-PD-1, anti-PD-L1 or anti-CTLA-4 therapy was permitted, and 30% to 50% of dose-escalation patients had received checkpoint inhibitors. In the dose-escalation cohort, nearly 85% of patients were male, and the mean age was approximately 60 years with a range of roughly 20 to 85. The purpose of peripheral TCRbeta sequencing was to test whether ivuxolimab changed TCR sequence diversity and led to clonal T-cell expansion. Intravenous ivuxolimab was administered to patients every 2 weeks at six dose levels: 0.01, 0.1, 0.3, 1.5, 3 and 10 mg/kg. What the research found in general, with its limitations: Partial responders in the 0.1-3.0 mg/kg groups had among the lowest normalized peripheral clonal expansion, especially among CD8+ T cells. After ivuxolimab, more expanded clones were found on average in CD8+ T cells than in CD4+ T cells. At doses of 0.1 to 3.0 mg/kg, clonal expansion of both CD4+ and CD8+ T cells in blood was seen between baseline and week 6. Antigen specificity was not determined for the clonally expanded peripheral T cells. Low levels of normalized T-cell clonal expansion were also seen in some patients who did not respond.

The trial excluded patients who had a history of autoimmune disease or who were on systemic immunosuppression. In every dose cohort, peripheral blood was drawn for TCR sequencing at baseline, cycle 4 day 1, and cycle 7 day 1. The samples were drawn from a first-in-human, open-label, multicenter phase I dose-escalation trial of ivuxolimab. Adults with locally advanced or metastatic head and neck squamous cell, hepatocellular, melanoma or renal cell carcinoma were enrolled in the trial. Before TCR sequencing, CD4+ T cells and CD8+ T cells were sorted from peripheral blood as separate populations. Unmatched junction bases come to 3, with V trimmed by 0 bases and J by 3 bases. From the cysteine through the phenylalanine, the CDR3 covers 16 amino acids. The DNA shown is the 48-base CDR3, in frame from base 1. Taken from the germline V gene, the CDR1 and CDR2 loops are SNHLY and FYNNEI. This clone showed up just once. Its antigen is still unknown. Qualities for individual bases were not recorded, and no much larger clone is one base off.

Genomic DNA was isolated from the sorted cells so that the TCRbeta CDR3 region could be sequenced. TCRbeta CDR3 regions were sequenced using the immunoSEQ Assay. This is the immuneACCESS table as TCRdb keeps it, with only in-frame sequences that have V and J called. A part of the clones is gone; compared with another copy, unresolved V genes explain less than half, and the rest is unexplained. For this sample the table gives about 39,000 clones, of which more than 85% were detected only once. The ten largest clonotypes hold under 25% of the sample. Sequenced here: CD4+ or CD8+ T cells sorted from blood, sampled in a trial of the OX40 agonist ivuxolimab. The TCR sequence derives from an adult with an advanced solid tumor such as melanoma, head and neck, liver or kidney cancer. The chain couples TRBV2 to TRBJ2-3, with 10 middle bases fitting TRBD1. The DNA sequence reads TGTGCCAGCAGTGAAGCGACAGGGGGCCTTACAGATACGCAGTATTTT. This sequence encodes CASSEATGGLTDTQYF.